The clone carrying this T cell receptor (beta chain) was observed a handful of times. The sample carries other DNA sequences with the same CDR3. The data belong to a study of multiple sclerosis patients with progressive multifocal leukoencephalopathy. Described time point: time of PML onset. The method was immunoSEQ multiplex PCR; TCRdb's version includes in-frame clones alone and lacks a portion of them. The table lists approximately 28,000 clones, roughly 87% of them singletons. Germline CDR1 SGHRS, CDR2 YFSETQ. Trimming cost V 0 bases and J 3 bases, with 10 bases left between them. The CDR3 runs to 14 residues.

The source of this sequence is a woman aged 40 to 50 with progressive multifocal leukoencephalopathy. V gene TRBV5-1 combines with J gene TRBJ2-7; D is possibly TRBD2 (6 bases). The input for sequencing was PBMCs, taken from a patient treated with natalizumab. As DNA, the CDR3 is TGCGCCAGCAGCTTGGTGGGAGGAAGCTACGAGCAGTACTTC. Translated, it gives CASSLVGGSYEQYF.